Listed here are 30 T cell receptor beta chains from one sample, sequenced in a study of CD4 T cells in relation to SARS-CoV-2 and coronaviruses. Clones were sequenced by immunoSEQ multiplex PCR, and TCRdb holds only the in-frame ones, with some missing. The sample contains roughly 60,000 clones, about 95% of which appear only once. CD4+ T cells from unexposed donors were obtained before the COVID-19 pandemic (2011-2018). Sequencing was performed on naive CD4+ T cells from PBMCs. As to subset: naive CD4+ T cells isolated by negative enrichment. Source of these receptors: a human donor in good health.

The V call is TRBV27, the J call TRBJ2-7, with D uncertain. CDR1 is MNHEY, CDR2 SMNVEV, per germline (reference sequence). V shed 4 bases and J shed 3 bases, with 19 bases lying between them. The length of the CDR3 is 16 residues. The CDR3 reads CASSSWTQKSVYEQYF. Written as DNA, the CDR3 is TGTGCCAGCAGTTCGTGGACCCAAAAATCTGTCTACGAGCAGTACTTC.

This chain joins TRBV28 and TRBJ1-2; D unresolved. CDR3 length: 13 residues. The ends were cut back, 4 bases at V and 6 bases at J, with 12 bases in the middle. Germline CDR1 MDHEN, CDR2 SYDVKM. CDR3 in amino acids: CASSWGTINGYTF. In nucleotides, the CDR3 is TGTGCCAGCAGTTGGGGTACAATCAATGGCTACACCTTC.

V and J are TRBV5-1 and TRBJ2-5; possible D gene TRBD1, 6 bases. Deletions cut 3 bases from V and 1 base from J, with 7 bases between. The CDR3 extends over 13 amino acids. In germline, CDR1 is SGHRS, CDR2 YFSETQ. The CDR3 reads CASSWTVQETQYF. Here the CDR3 DNA reads TGCGCCAGCAGCTGGACAGTCCAAGAGACCCAGTACTTC. The full variable domain, with the rest looked up from reference TRBV5-1 and TRBJ2-5, is KAGVTQTPRYLIKTRGQQVTLSCSPISGHRSVSWYQQTPGQGLQFLFEYFSETQRNKGNFPGRFSGRQFSNSRSEMNVSTLELGDSALYLCASSWTVQETQYFGPGTRLLVL.

The chain is built from TRBV2 and TRBJ1-1; D not resolved. Trimming pared 6 bases from V and 0 bases from J, leaving 20 bases between. The CDR3 runs to 17 residues. CDR1 and CDR2 from the germline V gene are SNHLY and FYNNEI. The CDR3 protein is CASSATTPNKMNTEAFF. The CDR3 bases are TGTGCCAGCAGCGCTACGACCCCGAATAAAATGAACACTGAAGCTTTCTTT.

This rearrangement joins TRBV18 to TRBJ1-4; 7 bases are a match to TRBD1. The germline V gene encodes CDR1 KGHSH and CDR2 LQKENI. The CDR3 extends over 15 amino acids. Unmatched junction bases numbered 3, after V lost 4 bases and J lost 1 base. CDR3 loop: CASSLDRVTNEKLFF. DNA of the CDR3: TGTGCCAGCTCACTCGACAGGGTAACTAATGAAAAACTGTTTTTT.

This rearrangement joins TRBV6-5 to TRBJ2-7, with 10 nucleotides matching TRBD1. The CDR3 has 15 amino acids. Germline-derived CDR1 and CDR2 are MNHEY and SVGAGI. V gave up 5 bases and J gave up 3 bases; unmatched junction bases: 7. Here the CDR3 reads CASSRGQGEGYEQYF. The CDR3 nucleotides are TGTGCCAGCAGTCGTGGACAGGGGGAAGGCTACGAGCAGTACTTC.

J is TRBJ2-1 and V is TRBV24-1, with D possibly matching TRBD2 (5 bases). Germline lookup yields CDR1 KGHDR and CDR2 SFDVKD. The CDR3 has 15 amino acids. Trimming removed 5 bases at V and 7 bases at J, with 17 bases between. Here the CDR3 reads CATSAIGLAGNEQFF. The CDR3 region has the DNA TGTGCCACCAGTGCCATAGGGCTAGCCGGGAATGAGCAGTTCTTC.

The V and J genes are TRBV7-9 and TRBJ1-2; D unresolved. The CDR3 contains 15 residues. Deletions cut 1 base from V and 8 bases from J, with 17 bases between. CDR1 SEHNR and CDR2 FQNEAQ come from the germline V gene (reference sequence). Here the CDR3 reads CASSLVVSGVNGYTF. CDR3 coding DNA: TGTGCCAGCAGCTTAGTGGTGTCGGGAGTTAACGGCTACACCTTC.

J is TRBJ2-7 and V is TRBV28, with TRBD1 matching over 10 bases. The CDR3 totals 16 residues. Losses at the gene ends were 7 bases for V and 6 bases for J; bases not matched to a gene: 15. CDR1 is MDHEN, CDR2 SYDVKM, per germline. In DNA form, the CDR3 reads TGTGCCAGCAATAATATACGAGGACAGGGGGTGAGCGAGCAGTACTTC. It codes for CASNNIRGQGVSEQYF.

This rearrangement joins TRBV21-1 to TRBJ2-7; the table assigns TRBD1, which was not confirmed against the DNA. TRBV21-1 is reported as a pseudogene. This CDR3 comprises 18 residues. The CDR3: CASSKDETGGAKHHEQYF. The CDR3 coding sequence is TGTGCCAGCAGCAAAGATGAGACAGGGGGCGCGAAGCACCACGAGCAGTACTTC.

V gene TRBV5-1 combines with J gene TRBJ2-7; D gene uncertain. The CDR3 totals 13 residues. Trimming took off 0 bases at V and 2 bases at J, with 6 bases between the two ends. CDR1 SGHRS and CDR2 YFSETQ come from the germline V gene. The CDR3, as DNA: TGCGCCAGCAGCTTGGTTTCCGCCTACGAGCAGTACTTC. Encoded protein: CASSLVSAYEQYF.

V and J are TRBV18 and TRBJ2-1; maybe TRBD2 (6 bases). The CDR3 is 13 residues long. Germline V lookup: CDR1 KGHSH, CDR2 LQKENI. V was trimmed by 3 bases and J by 6 bases, leaving 9 bases between them. The CDR3 loop reads CASSPGLSNEQFF. The CDR3 nucleotides are TGTGCCAGCTCACCGGGACTCTCCAATGAGCAGTTCTTC. Based on the CDR3 plus reference TRBV18 and TRBJ2-1, the full variable domain is NAGVMQNPRHLVRRRGQEARLRCSPMKGHSHVYWYRQLPEEGLKFMVYLQKENIIDESGMPKERFSAEFPKEGPSILRIQQVVRGDSAAYFCASSPGLSNEQFFGPGTRLTVL.

The chain joins TRBV10-1 to TRBJ1-2; tentatively, D is TRBD1 (5 bases). This CDR3 comprises 13 residues. Trimming pared 6 bases from V and 8 bases from J, leaving 16 bases between. Germline V gives CDR1 WNHNN, CDR2 SYGVQD (reference sequence). CDR3 residues: CASSPALGGGYTF. Written as DNA, the CDR3 is TGCGCCAGCAGCCCTGCGCTCGGGGGAGGCTACACCTTC.

The rearrangement links TRBV2 to TRBJ2-7, with 12 nucleotides matching TRBD2. The CDR3 consists of 14 residues. From germline, CDR1 is SNHLY and CDR2 FYNNEI. The J segment lost 6 bases and the V segment lost 5 bases, leaving 5 bases of the junction unmatched. CDR3 sequence reads: CASSTSSGRGEQYF. CDR3 DNA: TGTGCCAGCAGTACCTCTAGCGGGAGGGGCGAGCAGTACTTC.

The V and J genes are TRBV11-2 and TRBJ2-4; perhaps TRBD1 as D (8 bases). V lost 3 bases and J 1 base, leaving 13 bases between the germline ends. CDR3 length equals 16 residues. Per germline, CDR1 SGHAT and CDR2 FQNNGV. The CDR3 sequence: CASSFNRGGAKNIQYF. The CDR3 DNA is TGTGCCAGCAGCTTTAACAGGGGGGGTGCCAAAAACATTCAGTACTTC.

The chain links TRBV29-1 to TRBJ1-2; 9 bases are a match to TRBD1. Germline V gene sequence: CDR1 SQVTM, CDR2 ANQGSEA. CDR3 length: 15 amino acids. J gave up 0 bases and V 6 bases, and 8 bases lay outside the gene matches. CDR3 amino acids: CSVPTGGASNYGYTF. CDR3 in DNA: TGCAGCGTGCCTACAGGGGGCGCTTCTAACTATGGCTACACCTTC.

J is TRBJ2-3 and V is TRBV6-5, with 14 bases that match TRBD2. This CDR3 has 14 residues. Germline-derived CDR1 and CDR2 are MNHEY and SVGAGI. The trim removed 5 bases at V and 9 bases at J, leaving 4 bases unmatched. CDR3 DNA sequence: TGTGCCAGCAGTCGACTAGCGGGAGGGCGAACGCAGTATTTT. Amino acids: CASSRLAGGRTQYF.

The V call is TRBV5-1, the J call TRBJ2-4; 10 bases are a match to TRBD2. The CDR3 is 18 residues long. The germline V gene has CDR1 SGHRS and CDR2 YFSETQ. Germline trimming cut 0 bases from V and 0 bases from J; bases unmatched to any gene: 6. As DNA, the CDR3 is TGCGCCAGCAGCTTGGCCCTAGCGGGAGTTGTAGCCAAAAACATTCAGTACTTC. Its translation: CASSLALAGVVAKNIQYF. Together with reference TRBV5-1 and TRBJ2-4, the CDR3 gives the full variable domain: KAGVTQTPRYLIKTRGQQVTLSCSPISGHRSVSWYQQTPGQGLQFLFEYFSETQRNKGNFPGRFSGRQFSNSRSEMNVSTLELGDSALYLCASSLALAGVVAKNIQYFGAGTRLSVL.

This clone was found once. V usage is TRBV3-1 (or the pseudogene TRBV3-2) and J usage is TRBJ2-7, with 14 bases matching TRBD2. Looked up from germline, CDR1 is LGHDT and CDR2 is YNNKEL (reference sequence). This CDR3 comprises 16 residues. V lost 3 bases to trimming and J lost 3 bases; unmatched junction nucleotides: 4. This CDR3 is CASSQGLAGAFYEQYF. The CDR3 DNA sequence: TGTGCCAGCAGCCAGGGACTAGCGGGAGCTTTCTACGAGCAGTACTTC.

J is TRBJ1-3 and V is TRBV4-1; D not certain. The CDR3 length is 19 residues. Trimming removed 0 bases from V and 1 base from J, with 19 bases in between. The V gene's germline CDR1 is MGHRA and CDR2 YSYEKL. The CDR3 coding sequence is TGCGCCAGCAGCCAAGATACGTTCGGGCCCACCCGGTCTGGAAACACCATATATTTT. Its protein product is CASSQDTFGPTRSGNTIYF.

The chain links TRBV18 to TRBJ2-5; D uncertain. In germline, CDR1 is KGHSH, CDR2 LQKENI. This CDR3 region has 13 residues. Trimming removed 2 bases at V and 1 base at J, with 5 bases between. The CDR3 DNA reads as TGTGCCAGCTCACCAGGGCCCCAAGAGACCCAGTACTTC. Translated: CASSPGPQETQYF.

This rearrangement joins TRBV4-2 to TRBJ1-2, with D maybe TRBD1 (6 bases). V lost 4 bases, J lost 3 bases, and 15 bases lay in between. The germline CDR1 and CDR2 sequences are LGHNA and YNFKEQ. The CDR3 covers 15 residues. The CDR3: CASSLFEQGYYGYTF. The CDR3 DNA reads as TGTGCCAGCAGCCTCTTCGAGCAGGGGTACTATGGCTACACCTTC.

The rearrangement uses TRBV9 and TRBJ1-3; possible D gene TRBD1, 5 bases. The CDR3 spans 16 residues. V lost 0 bases and J lost 0, with 10 bases in between. Germline loops: CDR1 SGDLS, CDR2 YYNGEE. The CDR3 DNA reads TGTGCCAGCAGCGTAGGACAGTCCTTCTCTGGAAACACCATATATTTT. This sequence encodes CASSVGQSFSGNTIYF.

J is TRBJ2-1 and V is TRBV2; 8 positions match TRBD2. V was clipped by 8 bases and J by 1 base; unmatched bases: 7. CDR1 is SNHLY and CDR2 is FYNNEI in the germline V gene. CDR3 length: 15 amino acids. The CDR3 DNA is TGTGCCAGCGGGCCCTCTAGCGGGTCCTACAATGAGCAGTTCTTC. Its translation: CASGPSSGSYNEQFF.

The chain recombines TRBV18 with TRBJ2-2, with D unclear. This CDR3 comprises 12 residues. V was cut by 1 base and J by 6 bases, with 3 bases left in between. From germline, CDR1 is KGHSH and CDR2 LQKENI. The CDR3 DNA reads TGTGCCAGCTCACCACAGGCCGGGGAGCTGTTTTTT. This encodes CASSPQAGELFF.

The rearrangement uses TRBV3-1 (or the pseudogene TRBV3-2) and TRBJ2-2; D uncertain. CDR3 length equals 18 residues. V was cut by 1 base and J by 1 base, with 16 bases left in between. Germline values: CDR1 LGHDT, CDR2 YNNKEL (reference sequence). The CDR3, as DNA: TGTGCCAGCAGCCAAGTTTTTAATACACGACAGAACACCGGGGAGCTGTTTTTT. Protein product: CASSQVFNTRQNTGELFF.

This clone was seen just once. The CDR3 sequence is CASSGGGSYNEQFF. DNA of the CDR3: TGTGCCAGCAGCGGGGGAGGTTCCTACAATGAGCAGTTCTTC. The chain links TRBV11-3 to TRBJ2-1; possibly TRBD2 for D (6 bases). Trimming stripped 5 bases from V and 1 base from J, with 9 bases between. Germline V gives CDR1 SGHNT, CDR2 YENEEA. The CDR3 is 14 residues long.

This clone appeared once. The chain recombines TRBV7-9 with TRBJ1-6, with D perhaps TRBD1 (6 bases). V dropped 1 base and J dropped 10 bases, with 14 bases sitting between them. The CDR3 loop spans 15 amino acids. The germline CDR1 and CDR2 sequences are SEHNR and FQNEAQ (reference sequence). The CDR3 bases are TGTGCCAGCAGCTTAGATTCAGGGGTTCTGTCACCCCTCCACTTT. This gives the protein CASSLDSGVLSPLHF. Supplemented by reference TRBV7-9 and TRBJ1-6, the full variable domain reads DTGVSQNPRHKITKRGQNVTFRCDPISEHNRLYWYRQTLGQGPEFLTYFQNEAQLEKSRLLSDRFSAERPKGSFSTLEIQRTEQGDSAMYLCASSLDSGVLSPLHFGNGTRLTVT.

This sequence joins TRBV7-7 and TRBJ2-5, with 7 bases matching TRBD1. V lost 5 bases and J lost 4; bases outside the gene matches: 10. The CDR3 is 15 residues long. Germline CDR1 SSHAT, CDR2 FNYEAQ (reference sequence). The CDR3 is CASSQNSGGRETQYF. DNA for the CDR3: TGTGCCAGCAGCCAAAACTCAGGGGGTAGAGAGACCCAGTACTTC.

The gene calls are TRBV4-1 and TRBJ2-1; a weak D match, TRBD2 (5 bases). CDR1 is MGHRA and CDR2 is YSYEKL in the germline V gene. Trimming shortened V by 0 bases and J by 5 bases, and 17 bases separated the two germline ends. The CDR3 length is 17 residues. Here the CDR3 DNA reads TGCGCCAGCAGCCAAGATGATGGACTCCAAAGGAACAATGAGCAGTTCTTC. This gives the protein CASSQDDGLQRNNEQFF.